The 15 T cell receptor beta chains below all came from one sample that was sequenced in a study of cytomegalovirus exposure and HLA in healthy donors. The PCR contained 60 Vbeta and 13 Jbeta primers. Only in-frame clones appear in the TCRdb table, and some are missing; sequencing was by immunoSEQ multiplex PCR. This sample yields around 98,000 clones, of which 81% are seen a single time; 1.4% belongs to the top ten. The material sequenced was PBMCs. The receptors originated from a man aged 35 to 55 in good health and CMV-seronegative.

The genes are TRBV19 and TRBJ2-2; TRBD1 is a possible D gene (6 bases). The V end lost 3 bases, the J end lost 5 bases, and 10 bases lay between the germline ends. This CDR3 has 14 residues. Germline V gives CDR1 LNHDA, CDR2 SQIVND (reference sequence). The CDR3 here is CASSMGARTGELFF. In DNA, the CDR3 is TGTGCCAGTAGTATGGGGGCGCGGACCGGGGAGCTGTTTTTT.

This sequence joins TRBV25-1 and TRBJ2-1, with 9 bases that match TRBD1. Germline loops: CDR1 MGHDK, CDR2 SYGVNS. Trimming took 3 bases from V and 8 from J; bases not matched to a gene: 11. The CDR3 consists of 16 residues. The DNA for the CDR3 is TGTGCCAGCAGTGACCTCCGGGACAGGGAGAAAGATGAGCAGTTCTTC. Amino acid sequence: CASSDLRDREKDEQFF.

In DNA, the CDR3 is TGTGCCAGCAGCATCAGGGGGACCCTTGGTTCACCCCTCCACTTT. This gives the protein CASSIRGTLGSPLHF. This chain joins TRBV27 and TRBJ1-6, with 7 nucleotides matching TRBD1. Trimming cost V 6 bases and J 9 bases; bases outside gene matches: 11. The germline V gene encodes CDR1 MNHEY and CDR2 SMNVEV (reference sequence). The CDR3 has 15 amino acids.

The J gene is TRBJ2-7, the V gene TRBV7-2, with 10 bases lining up with TRBD2. The CDR3 is 15 amino acids. The V gene end was trimmed by 5 bases and the J gene end by 3 bases; junction bases not matched to a gene: 7. Looked up from germline, CDR1 is SGHTA and CDR2 is FQGNSA. The CDR3 DNA follows: TGTGCCAGCAGCCAGCGGACTAGCGGTTACTACGAGCAGTACTTC. Protein: CASSQRTSGYYEQYF. Full variable domain (missing parts from reference TRBV7-2 and TRBJ2-7): GAGVSQSPSNKVTEKGKDVELRCDPISGHTALYWYRQSLGQGLEFLIYFQGNSAPDKSGLPSDRFSAERTGGSVSTLTIQRTQQEDSAVYLCASSQRTSGYYEQYFGPGTRLTVT.

This clone appeared once. The chain is built from TRBV4-3 and TRBJ2-5, with a possible D match to TRBD2 (6 bases). The CDR3 runs 15 residues. Looked up from germline, CDR1 is LGHNA and CDR2 is YSLEER. Between the trimmed V and J ends, which lost 1 base and 4 bases, there was a span of 13 bases. The CDR3 reads CASSQAQGGRETQYF. The CDR3 DNA follows: TGCGCCAGCAGCCAAGCTCAGGGAGGCCGAGAGACCCAGTACTTC.

CDR3 sequence: CASSGVGVRGNEQFF. In DNA, the CDR3 is TGCGCCAGCTCGGGTGTGGGAGTTCGAGGCAATGAGCAGTTCTTC. The rearrangement uses TRBV5-1 and TRBJ2-1, with D possibly TRBD2 on 5 matching bases. V was cut by 7 bases and J by 6 bases, with 20 bases left in between. Germline lookup yields CDR1 SGHRS and CDR2 YFSETQ. The CDR3 is 15 amino acids.

The V and J genes are TRBV7-9 and TRBJ1-1; D gene uncertain. The CDR3 is 17 amino acids. Germline lookup yields CDR1 SEHNR and CDR2 FQNEAQ (reference sequence). V lost 8 bases and J lost 1, with 23 bases in between. The CDR3 here is CASGSGFTPGPNTEAFF. The CDR3 nucleotides are TGTGCCAGCGGAAGCGGGTTCACACCGGGTCCGAACACTGAAGCTTTCTTT.

This rearrangement joins TRBV5-6 to TRBJ2-2; 7 positions match TRBD2. CDR1 is SGHDT, CDR2 YYEEEE, per germline. V gave up 4 bases and J gave up 0 bases; unmatched junction bases: 3. CDR3 length: 15 residues. Here the CDR3 reads CASSELAANTGELFF. DNA of the CDR3: TGTGCCAGCAGCGAGCTAGCGGCGAACACCGGGGAGCTGTTTTTT.

The gene calls are TRBV7-9 and TRBJ1-2; D is unclear. The CDR3 consists of 13 residues. The V gene lost 6 bases and the J gene lost 2 bases, with 10 bases spanning the gap. Germline CDR1 reads SEHNR; CDR2 reads FQNEAQ (reference sequence). In nucleotides, the CDR3 is TGTGCCAGCAGACTTTCACAGAACTATGGCTACACCTTC. Translation gives CASRLSQNYGYTF.

The V call is TRBV4-1, the J call TRBJ1-2; D remains unclear. This CDR3 contains 17 residues. V was trimmed by 3 bases and J by 8 bases, leaving 25 bases between them. Looked up from germline, CDR1 is MGHRA and CDR2 is YSYEKL. CDR3 DNA sequence: TGCGCCAGCAGCCAGACCGTCCAGACCGGGTCCGCGGGGGGCTACACCTTC. This encodes CASSQTVQTGSAGGYTF.

The CDR3, as DNA: TGTGCCAGCTCAACTTCCGGGGGGCAAGCTTTCTTT. Protein: CASSTSGGQAFF. J is TRBJ1-1 and V is TRBV18, with D tentatively TRBD1 (6 bases). V dropped 5 bases and J dropped 9 bases, with 13 bases sitting between them. The CDR3 contains 12 residues. Germline V gene data show CDR1 as KGHSH and CDR2 as LQKENI.

The chain links TRBV2 to TRBJ2-1; no definite D call. The CDR3 length is 12 residues. Germline CDR1 and CDR2: SNHLY and FYNNEI. The V end lost 2 bases, the J end lost 14 bases, and 13 bases lay between the germline ends. CDR3 sequence reads: CASSETVRSKFF. The CDR3 coding sequence is TGTGCCAGCAGTGAAACCGTGCGCTCCAAGTTCTTC.

The rearrangement links TRBV10-3 to TRBJ2-1, with TRBD1 matching over 7 bases. The V segment lost 0 bases and the J segment 3 bases; nucleotides outside the gene matches: 2. Germline V gene data show CDR1 as ENHRY and CDR2 as SYGVKD. This CDR3 comprises 15 residues. In DNA, the CDR3 is TGTGCCATCAGTGAGTCTCGGGACAGCTACAATGAGCAGTTCTTC. Its translation is CAISESRDSYNEQFF.

CDR3 sequence reads: CASSLKGVNEQFF. CDR3 bases: TGTGCCAGCAGCTTAAAAGGAGTCAATGAGCAGTTCTTC. J is TRBJ2-1 and V is TRBV7-9; D call uncertain. V dropped 2 bases and J dropped 6 bases, with 8 bases sitting between them. This CDR3 is 13 amino acids long. Germline lookup yields CDR1 SEHNR and CDR2 FQNEAQ (reference sequence).

The rearrangement joins TRBV19 to TRBJ1-4; possible D gene TRBD1, 6 bases. This CDR3 has 14 residues. Germline CDR1 LNHDA, CDR2 SQIVND (reference sequence). Trimming stripped 5 bases from V and 5 bases from J, with 12 bases between. The CDR3 reads CASSLQGLNEKLFF. For the CDR3, the DNA is TGTGCCAGTAGTCTCCAGGGGTTAAATGAAAAACTGTTTTTT.